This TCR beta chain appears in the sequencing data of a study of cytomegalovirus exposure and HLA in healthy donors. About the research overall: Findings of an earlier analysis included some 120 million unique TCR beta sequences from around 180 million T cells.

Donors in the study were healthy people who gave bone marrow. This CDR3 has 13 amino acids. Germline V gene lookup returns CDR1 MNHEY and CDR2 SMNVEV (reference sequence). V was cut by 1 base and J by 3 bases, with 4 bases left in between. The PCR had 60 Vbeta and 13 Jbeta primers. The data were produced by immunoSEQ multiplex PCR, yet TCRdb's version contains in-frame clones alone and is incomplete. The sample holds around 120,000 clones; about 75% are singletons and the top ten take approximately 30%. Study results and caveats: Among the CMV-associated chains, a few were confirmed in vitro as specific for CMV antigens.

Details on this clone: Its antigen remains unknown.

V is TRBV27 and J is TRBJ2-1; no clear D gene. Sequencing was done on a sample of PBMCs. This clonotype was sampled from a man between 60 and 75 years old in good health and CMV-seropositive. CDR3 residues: CASSLFIYNEQFF. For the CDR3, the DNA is TGTGCCAGCAGTTTATTTATCTACAATGAGCAGTTCTTC.